The clone carrying this TCR beta chain turned up a few times. Antigen specificity is unknown. These data are taken from a study of CD8+ T cells in alopecia areata. Extracted from the samples, RNA was reverse transcribed into cDNA to serve as the sequencing template. Only in-frame clones appear in the TCRdb table, and some are missing; sequencing was by immunoSEQ multiplex PCR. The sample has about 140,000 clones, around 51% seen once. Peripheral blood, together with lesional scalp punch biopsies, was collected from alopecia areata patients. Sorting from PBMCs produced CD4+ and CD8+ T cells. Whole-study results and caveats: Besides other cells, scalp samples also yield sequences of resident alphabeta T cells from normal skin. Higher clonality was seen in lesional scalp than in normal scalp, especially in alopecia totalis/universalis.

CDR3 length equals 13 residues. V lost 3 bases and J 3 bases, leaving 9 bases between the germline ends. CDR1 is LGHNA and CDR2 is YSLEER in the germline V gene. The V and J genes are TRBV4-3 and TRBJ2-7, with TRBD2 as a possible D gene (5 bases). The sequence derives from a human donor with alopecia areata. Specimen: CD4+ T cells sorted from blood, collected at week 0. This CDR3 reads CASSQTGSYEQYF. In DNA form, the CDR3 reads TGCGCCAGCAGCCAGACGGGGAGCTACGAGCAGTACTTC.